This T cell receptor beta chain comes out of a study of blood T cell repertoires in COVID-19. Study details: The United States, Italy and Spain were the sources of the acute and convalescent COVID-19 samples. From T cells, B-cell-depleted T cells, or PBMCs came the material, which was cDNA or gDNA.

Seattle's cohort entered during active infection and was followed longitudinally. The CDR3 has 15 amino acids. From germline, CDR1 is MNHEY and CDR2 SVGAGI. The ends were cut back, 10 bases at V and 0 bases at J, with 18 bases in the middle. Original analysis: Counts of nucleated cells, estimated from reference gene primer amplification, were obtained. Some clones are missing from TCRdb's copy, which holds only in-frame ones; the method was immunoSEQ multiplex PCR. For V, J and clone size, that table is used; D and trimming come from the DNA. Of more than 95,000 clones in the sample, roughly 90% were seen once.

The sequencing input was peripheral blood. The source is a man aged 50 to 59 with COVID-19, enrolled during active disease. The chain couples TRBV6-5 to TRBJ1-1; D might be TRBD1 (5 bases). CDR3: CATSEQGRMNTEAFF. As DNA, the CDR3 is TGTGCCACCTCGGAGCAGGGAAGAATGAACACTGAAGCTTTCTTT.